This T cell receptor beta chain is drawn from a study of radiotherapy plus CTLA-4 blockade in lung cancer. Whole-study findings and limits: Blood saw expansion of tumor-derived TCR clones after radiotherapy plus ipilimumab.

With respect to this clone: The antigen is not known.

The length of the CDR3 is 15 residues. Germline V gene lookup returns CDR1 SGDLS and CDR2 YYNGEE. V lost 0 bases and J 3 bases, leaving 12 bases between the germline ends. Libraries were prepared by immunoSEQ multiplex PCR; TCRdb keeps only in-frame clonotypes and omits some of them. The sample yields approximately 50,000 clones, almost 85% seen once. This TCR was recovered from a human donor with non-small cell lung cancer whose response to radiotherapy plus ipilimumab could not be evaluated. Sample: peripheral blood, taken from a patient treated with radiotherapy plus ipilimumab. The chain has TRBV9 and TRBJ1-1; D remains unclear. CDR3 region: CASSVVPEGDTEAFF. CDR3 nucleotides: TGTGCCAGCAGCGTAGTTCCCGAGGGCGACACTGAAGCTTTCTTT.